This T cell receptor beta chain was captured by sequencing in a study of blood T cells in healthy people across ages. Germline V gives CDR1 SQVTM, CDR2 ANQGSEA. This CDR3 is built from 17 residues. The trim removed 6 bases at V and 3 bases at J, leaving 13 bases unmatched. With a J-beta primer mix and a sample-barcoded 5' primer, a second PCR ran about 7 to 12 cycles. TCRdb fed the 5' RACE reads into MiXCR, producing one record per CDR3 protein. Among hundreds of thousands of distinct CDR3 sequences listed, around 25% were seen once. The same sample was also used in a study of T cells of mothers and their children.

V gene TRBV29-1 combines with J gene TRBJ2-2; the match to TRBD2 covers 10 bases. The clonotype comes from a boy younger than 18 in good health. Material for sequencing was blood. As DNA, the CDR3 is TGCAGCGTGAAGGACGACCTAGCGGGAGCGTACACCGGGGAGCTGTTTTTT. Residues: CSVKDDLAGAYTGELFF.